The 22 T cell receptor beta chains below were found in one sample sequenced in a study of OX40 agonist ivuxolimab in advanced cancers. The protocol was immunoSEQ multiplex PCR, while the TCRdb copy is restricted to in-frame clones and leaves out a portion. The sample contains approximately 59,000 clones, about 82% of which appear only once. The sequencing used CD4+ or CD8+ T cells sorted from blood, collected in a trial of the OX40 agonist ivuxolimab. The receptor set was obtained from an adult with an advanced solid tumor such as melanoma, head and neck, liver or kidney cancer.

The chain is built from TRBV9 and TRBJ2-3, with D possibly being TRBD1 or TRBD2 (6 bases each). The V and J ends lost 6 bases and 2 bases respectively, with 13 bases between them. This CDR3 spans 14 amino acids. Germline CDR1 is SGDLS and CDR2 is YYNGEE. CDR3 bases: TGTGCCAGCAACCTTTGGGGGGCCACAGATACGCAGTATTTT. Its translation: CASNLWGATDTQYF.

The chain recombines TRBV19 with TRBJ2-5; TRBD1 matches 10 bases. Germline CDR1 LNHDA, CDR2 SQIVND (reference sequence). CDR3 length equals 15 residues. V gave up 5 bases and J gave up 3 bases; unmatched junction bases: 6. In nucleotides, the CDR3 is TGTGCCAGTAGTTGGGGGACAGGGGACAAAGAGACCCAGTACTTC. As protein: CASSWGTGDKETQYF.

The chain joins TRBV27 to TRBJ2-1; D is possibly TRBD2 (6 bases). Germline CDR1 MNHEY, CDR2 SMNVEV (reference sequence). This CDR3 contains 15 residues. Trimming shortened V by 3 bases and J by 6 bases, and 15 bases separated the two germline ends. This CDR3 is CASSFGTYPGNEQFF. CDR3 coding DNA: TGTGCCAGCAGTTTCGGGACTTACCCTGGCAATGAGCAGTTCTTC.

V and J are TRBV5-1 and TRBJ2-2; 9 bases match TRBD1. Looked up from germline, CDR1 is SGHRS and CDR2 is YFSETQ. With V trimmed by 4 bases and J by 3 bases, 7 bases remained unmatched. The CDR3 has 16 residues. CDR3 DNA: TGCGCCAGCAGCACCAGGGGACAGGGAGACACCGGGGAGCTGTTTTTT. Protein product: CASSTRGQGDTGELFF.

The sample holds a few counts of this clone. V usage is TRBV19 and J usage is TRBJ1-1; D not certain. This CDR3 comprises 12 residues. Germline CDR1 LNHDA, CDR2 SQIVND (reference sequence). The V end was cut by 3 bases, the J end by 11 bases, with 13 bases between. The DNA of the CDR3 is TGTGCCAGTAGTATTGGGCCCCTGGTGGCTTTCTTT. It is translated as CASSIGPLVAFF.

The chain joins TRBV7-9 to TRBJ2-7; tentatively, D is TRBD1 (6 bases). Germline loops: CDR1 SEHNR, CDR2 FQNEAQ (reference sequence). Trimming shortened V by 4 bases and J by 0 bases, and 16 bases separated the two germline ends. The CDR3 contains 16 residues. CDR3 nucleotide sequence: TGTGCCAGCAGCTCGACCAGGGGCGCCAGCTCCTACGAGCAGTACTTC. Its protein product is CASSSTRGASSYEQYF.

The gene calls are TRBV18 and TRBJ1-1; 8 bases are shared with TRBD1. CDR3 length: 15 amino acids. Germline V gives CDR1 KGHSH, CDR2 LQKENI. V gave up 4 bases and J gave up 0 bases; unmatched junction bases: 4. CDR3 residues: CASSLQTGVNTEAFF. The CDR3 DNA follows: TGTGCCAGCTCACTACAGACAGGGGTGAACACTGAAGCTTTCTTT.

The chain links TRBV28 to TRBJ2-3, with D unresolved. The length of the CDR3 is 13 residues. Trimming cost V 8 bases and J 4 bases, with 13 bases left between them. The germline V gene encodes CDR1 MDHEN and CDR2 SYDVKM. In nucleotides, the CDR3 is TGTGCCAGCTATCAGCTTAGATCAGATACGCAGTATTTT. Its translation: CASYQLRSDTQYF. Full variable domain (missing parts from reference TRBV28 and TRBJ2-3): DVKVTQSSRYLVKRTGEKVFLECVQDMDHENMFWYRQDPGLGLRLIYFSYDVKMKEKGDIPEGYSVSREKKERFSLILESASTNQTSMYLCASYQLRSDTQYFGPGTRLTVL.

As concerns this clone: It is unclear where the CDR3 begins or ends on the DNA, so no DNA is shown, and the CDR3 is as TCRdb lists it. The rearrangement links TRBV7-9 to TRBJ1-4; the tabulated D call, TRBD1, remains unverified against the DNA. The CDR3 is 15 amino acids in total, end residues counted. Germline loops: CDR1 SEHNR, CDR2 FQNEAQ (reference sequence). CDR3 region: CASSSSTGREGKLFF.

The rearrangement links TRBV6-5 to TRBJ1-5; 9 bases are a match to TRBD1. Germline values: CDR1 MNHEY, CDR2 SVGAGI. This CDR3 spans 15 amino acids. V lost 5 bases to trimming and J lost 5 bases; unmatched junction nucleotides: 7. Here the CDR3 DNA reads TGTGCCAGCAGTGTATCACAGGGGGCCTATCAGCCCCAGCATTTT. Amino acids: CASSVSQGAYQPQHF.

This clone is a singleton in its sample. The chain is built from TRBV9 and TRBJ2-1; D is possibly TRBD2 (6 bases). The ends were cut back, 4 bases at V and 2 bases at J, with 16 bases in the middle. The germline gives CDR1 SGDLS, CDR2 YYNGEE. CDR3 length: 16 residues. CDR3 in amino acids: CASSPLGTSTYNEQFF. The CDR3 DNA is TGTGCCAGCAGCCCTCTCGGGACTTCCACCTACAATGAGCAGTTCTTC.

The chain couples TRBV15 to TRBJ2-3, with a weak D call TRBD2 (5 bases). CDR3 length: 15 residues. Per germline, CDR1 LNHNV and CDR2 YYDKDF (reference sequence). Deletions cut 5 bases from V and 0 bases from J, with 12 bases between. Here the CDR3 reads CATSFDGKSTDTQYF. The DNA of the CDR3 is TGTGCCACCAGCTTTGACGGGAAGAGCACAGATACGCAGTATTTT.

The chain has TRBV11-2 and TRBJ2-6; TRBD1 is a possible D gene (6 bases). The CDR3 contains 16 residues. From germline, CDR1 is SGHAT and CDR2 FQNNGV. V lost 8 bases and J 4 bases, leaving 18 bases between the germline ends. CDR3 amino acids: CASRLWGRNGANVLTF. CDR3 in DNA: TGTGCCAGCCGCCTGTGGGGGCGGAACGGGGCCAACGTCCTGACTTTC.

The chain employs TRBV7-9 and TRBJ2-5; 11 bases fit TRBD2. Trimming at V came to 4 bases and at J to 11 bases, leaving 9 bases not matched to a gene. Germline CDR1 SEHNR, CDR2 FQNEAQ (reference sequence). CDR3 size: 14 residues. CDR3 amino acids: CASSSRTSGPEQYF. The DNA of the CDR3 is TGTGCCAGCAGCTCAAGGACTAGCGGGCCTGAGCAGTACTTC.

The chain employs TRBV9 and TRBJ2-3; D perhaps matches TRBD2 (6 bases). The ends were cut back, 4 bases at V and 0 bases at J, with 15 bases in the middle. The CDR3 extends over 16 amino acids. Germline V gives CDR1 SGDLS, CDR2 YYNGEE. The CDR3 region has the DNA TGTGCCAGCAGCCCCCGGGGAGCGGGTAGCACAGATACGCAGTATTTT. Its protein is CASSPRGAGSTDTQYF.

The genes are TRBV19 and TRBJ2-7; 8 bases line up with TRBD2. After removal of 3 bases from V and 2 bases from J, the junction contained 3 bases not matched to a gene. The CDR3 is 14 amino acids. The germline V gene has CDR1 LNHDA and CDR2 SQIVND (reference sequence). Here the CDR3 DNA reads TGTGCCAGTAGTATGGAAGCGGGAGCCTACGAGCAGTACTTC. Amino acids: CASSMEAGAYEQYF.

The chain uses TRBV9 and TRBJ1-4; D is unresolved. Germline-derived CDR1 and CDR2 are SGDLS and YYNGEE. V lost 0 bases, J lost 7 bases, and 7 bases lay in between. The CDR3 sequence is 13 residues long. The DNA for the CDR3 is TGTGCCAGCAGCGTAGTACCCAGTGAAAAACTGTTTTTT. Translated: CASSVVPSEKLFF.

The genes are TRBV7-9 and TRBJ2-3, with TRBD2 identical over 8 bases. Germline values: CDR1 SEHNR, CDR2 FQNEAQ (reference sequence). V was clipped by 5 bases and J by 10 bases; unmatched bases: 11. CDR3 length: 14 amino acids. DNA of the CDR3: TGTGCCAGCAGCCCCGCACGGGGGGGGGTCGCGCAGTATTTT. Its translation is CASSPARGGVAQYF.

The chain carries TRBV28 and TRBJ1-4; D gene unclear. The CDR3 length is 14 residues. Germline loops: CDR1 MDHEN, CDR2 SYDVKM. V shed 5 bases and J shed 8 bases, with 15 bases lying between them. In DNA, the CDR3 is TGTGCCAGCAGTACTCTTCCGAATGGCGAAAAACTGTTTTTT. Translating gives CASSTLPNGEKLFF. Based on the CDR3 plus reference TRBV28 and TRBJ1-4, the full variable domain is DVKVTQSSRYLVKRTGEKVFLECVQDMDHENMFWYRQDPGLGLRLIYFSYDVKMKEKGDIPEGYSVSREKKERFSLILESASTNQTSMYLCASSTLPNGEKLFFGSGTQLSVL.

The CDR3 nucleotides read TGTGCCATCGGGCCGGGACTAGAGAGTTCAAGAGAGACCCAGTACTTC. Translated, it gives CAIGPGLESSRETQYF. The chain employs TRBV10-3 and TRBJ2-5; TRBD2 agrees at 8 bases. Germline values: CDR1 ENHRY, CDR2 SYGVKD. With V trimmed by 8 bases and J by 4 bases, 15 bases remained unmatched. CDR3 length equals 16 residues.

This chain joins TRBV7-9 and TRBJ1-1; the D gene is possibly TRBD1 (6 bases). The V and J ends lost 5 bases and 1 base respectively, with 14 bases between them. The germline CDR1 and CDR2 sequences are SEHNR and FQNEAQ (reference sequence). The CDR3 is 15 amino acids. The CDR3, as DNA: TGTGCCAGCAGCCAGCCGGGCAGGGGGAACACTGAAGCTTTCTTT. Translated, it gives CASSQPGRGNTEAFF.

The J gene is TRBJ2-5, the V gene TRBV5-6; 9 bases align to TRBD1. The CDR3 is 14 residues long. V lost 4 bases to trimming and J lost 5 bases; unmatched junction nucleotides: 6. Germline V gives CDR1 SGHDT, CDR2 YYEEEE. CDR3 nucleotides: TGTGCCAGCAGCCTACAGGGGGCAGGTGAGACCCAGTACTTC. This sequence encodes CASSLQGAGETQYF.